Sequencing of this T cell receptor (beta chain) was carried out in a study of cytotoxic CD8 clonotypes in ibrutinib-treated CLL. Looking at the study overall: Within the patient group, eleven to twelve were relapsed/refractory and some 15 treatment-naive, and roughly 18 were IGHV unmutated. General study results and limits: While tracking circulating CD8+ T-cell counts, baseline clonality exceeded that of age-matched healthy donors. Clonality increased at ibrutinib response, then returned toward baseline at progression.

On this clone itself: Its antigen is unidentified.

The germline gives CDR1 LNHDA, CDR2 SQIVND (reference sequence). The CDR3 is made up of 15 amino acids. V was shortened by 5 bases and J by 5 bases, with 18 bases between the two germline ends. TCRdb keeps only in-frame clones here, not all; method: immunoSEQ multiplex PCR. Of about 22,000 clones listed, roughly 75% are singletons. Material: PBMCs, obtained before ibrutinib treatment. The V and J genes are TRBV19 and TRBJ2-5, with D possibly TRBD2 on 7 matching bases. This sequence was found in a human donor with chronic lymphocytic leukemia. The CDR3 region is CASSRGGGRSETQYF. DNA of the CDR3: TGTGCCAGTAGTCGAGGGGGGGGGCGCAGCGAGACCCAGTACTTC.